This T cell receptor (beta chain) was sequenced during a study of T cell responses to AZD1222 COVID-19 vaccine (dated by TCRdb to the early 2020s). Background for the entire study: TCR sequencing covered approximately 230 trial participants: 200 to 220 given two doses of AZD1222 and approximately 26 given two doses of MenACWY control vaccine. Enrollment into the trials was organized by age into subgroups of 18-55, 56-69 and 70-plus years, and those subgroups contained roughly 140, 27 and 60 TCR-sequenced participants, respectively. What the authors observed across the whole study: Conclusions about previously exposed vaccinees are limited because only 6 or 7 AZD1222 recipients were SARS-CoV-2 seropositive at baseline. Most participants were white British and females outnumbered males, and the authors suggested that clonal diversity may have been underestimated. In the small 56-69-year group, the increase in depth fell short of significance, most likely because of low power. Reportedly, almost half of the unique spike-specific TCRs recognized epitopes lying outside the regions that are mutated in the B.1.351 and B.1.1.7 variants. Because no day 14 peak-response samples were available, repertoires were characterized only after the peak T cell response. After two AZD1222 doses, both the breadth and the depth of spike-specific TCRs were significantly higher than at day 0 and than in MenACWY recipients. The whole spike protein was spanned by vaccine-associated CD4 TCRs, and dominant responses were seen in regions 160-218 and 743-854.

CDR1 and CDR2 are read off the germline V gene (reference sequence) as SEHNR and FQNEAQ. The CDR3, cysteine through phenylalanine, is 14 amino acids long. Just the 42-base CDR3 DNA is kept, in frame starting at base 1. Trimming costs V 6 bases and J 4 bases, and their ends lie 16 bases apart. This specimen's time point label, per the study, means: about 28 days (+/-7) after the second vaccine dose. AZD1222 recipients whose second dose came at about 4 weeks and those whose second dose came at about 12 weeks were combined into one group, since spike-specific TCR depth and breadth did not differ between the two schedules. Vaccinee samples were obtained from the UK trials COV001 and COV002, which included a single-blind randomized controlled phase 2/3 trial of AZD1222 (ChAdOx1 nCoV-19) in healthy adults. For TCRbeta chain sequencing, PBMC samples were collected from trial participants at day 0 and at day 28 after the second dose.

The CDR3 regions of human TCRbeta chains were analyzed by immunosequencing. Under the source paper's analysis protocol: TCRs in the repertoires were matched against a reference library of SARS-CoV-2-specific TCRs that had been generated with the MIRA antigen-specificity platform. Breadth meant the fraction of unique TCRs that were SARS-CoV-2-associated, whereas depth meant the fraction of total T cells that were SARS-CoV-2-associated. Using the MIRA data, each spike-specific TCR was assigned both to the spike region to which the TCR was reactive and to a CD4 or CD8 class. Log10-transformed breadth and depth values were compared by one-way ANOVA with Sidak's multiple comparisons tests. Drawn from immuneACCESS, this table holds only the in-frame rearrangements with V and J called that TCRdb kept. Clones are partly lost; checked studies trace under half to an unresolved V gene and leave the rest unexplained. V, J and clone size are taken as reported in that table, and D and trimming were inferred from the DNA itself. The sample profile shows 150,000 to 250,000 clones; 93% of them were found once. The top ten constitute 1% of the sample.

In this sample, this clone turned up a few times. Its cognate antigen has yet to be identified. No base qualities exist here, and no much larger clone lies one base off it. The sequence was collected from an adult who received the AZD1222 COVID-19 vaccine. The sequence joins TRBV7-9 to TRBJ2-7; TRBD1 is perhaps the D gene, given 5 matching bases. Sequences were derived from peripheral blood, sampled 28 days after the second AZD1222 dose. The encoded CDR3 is CASSPQGGPYEQYF. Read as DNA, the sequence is TGTGCCAGCAGTCCCCAGGGTGGGCCGTACGAGCAGTACTTC.